This entry is about one T cell receptor beta chain. Antigen: not known. The protocol was immunoSEQ multiplex PCR, while the TCRdb copy is restricted to in-frame clones and leaves out a portion. This sample has about 580,000 clones; about 98% occur once, and the top ten carry 0.25% to 0.35%. Trimming took 4 bases from V and 0 from J, leaving 21 bases between them. The CDR3 has 18 amino acids. CDR1 and CDR2 from the germline V gene are SGHAT and FQNNGV. This record belongs to a study of shared clonotypes between healthy human individuals. Study-level results: Shared across a few donors were roughly 5% of the naive CD4 clonotypes.

Cells designated naive CD8 were CD45RO-negative and were positively selected for CCR7, with terminally differentiated effector memory CD45RA+ cells excluded. Sequences were obtained from naive CD8+ T cells sorted from blood. The gene calls are TRBV11-2 and TRBJ2-5, with a tentative D call TRBD1 (6 bases). This clonotype originated in a man aged 30 to 45 in good health. The CDR3 region is CASSSSPLPGHHQETQYF. CDR3 DNA: TGTGCCAGCAGCTCTAGTCCCCTTCCGGGACACCACCAAGAGACCCAGTACTTC. Complete variable domain (other parts from reference TRBV11-2 and TRBJ2-5): EAGVAQSPRYKIIEKRQSVAFWCNPISGHATLYWYQQILGQGPKLLIQFQNNGVVDDSQLPKDRFSAERLKGVDSTLKIQPAKLEDSAVYLCASSSSPLPGHHQETQYFGPGTRLLVL.